At least ten counts were recorded for the clone carrying this T cell receptor (beta chain). Germline loops: CDR1 KGHSH, CDR2 LQKENI. This CDR3 is 13 amino acids long. Trimming removed 2 bases at V and 5 bases at J, with 7 bases between. The sample's time point: patch test 1, 2 weeks after DPC sensitization. Treatment: therapeutic diphenylcyclopropenone sensitization with weekly scalp DPC. One entry per CDR3 protein results from TCRdb running MiXCR on the RACE reads. The data show approximately 110,000 distinct CDR3 sequences, approximately 10% seen once. The sample originates from a study of human T cells and chemical hapten exposure.

The chain combines TRBV18 with TRBJ2-1; the D is unclear. The specimen was whole blood, collected in connection with sensitization to the hapten diphenylcyclopropenone (DPC). This TCR came from a woman in her forties with alopecia areata. Some clones in this sample may be carry-over from other donors' samples. The CDR3: CASSPSLDNEQFF. The CDR3 DNA sequence: TGTGCCAGCTCACCATCACTGGACAATGAGCAGTTCTTC.